The sequence of this TCR beta chain was determined in a study of cytotoxic CD8 clonotypes in ibrutinib-treated CLL. To note about this clone: Its antigen remains unidentified.

Broader study findings: Exceeding age-matched healthy donors, baseline clonality also tracked the counts of circulating CD8+ T cells.

The CDR3 has 17 residues. Germline loops: CDR1 SGHTA, CDR2 FQGTGA. V was shortened by 2 bases and J by 8 bases, with 22 bases between the two germline ends. Profiling relied on immunoSEQ multiplex PCR, and the TCRdb table lists in-frame clones only, not all of them. The sample has 160,000 or so clones; approximately 80% are singletons. V gene TRBV7-3 combines with J gene TRBJ2-1, with unresolved D. The TCR sequence derives from a human donor with chronic lymphocytic leukemia. Sequencing used PBMCs, obtained after 24 months of ibrutinib treatment. The chain's CDR3 is CASSLGETRSPGHEQFF. The CDR3 DNA follows: TGTGCCAGCAGCTTAGGAGAGACTCGTTCCCCGGGTCATGAGCAGTTCTTC.